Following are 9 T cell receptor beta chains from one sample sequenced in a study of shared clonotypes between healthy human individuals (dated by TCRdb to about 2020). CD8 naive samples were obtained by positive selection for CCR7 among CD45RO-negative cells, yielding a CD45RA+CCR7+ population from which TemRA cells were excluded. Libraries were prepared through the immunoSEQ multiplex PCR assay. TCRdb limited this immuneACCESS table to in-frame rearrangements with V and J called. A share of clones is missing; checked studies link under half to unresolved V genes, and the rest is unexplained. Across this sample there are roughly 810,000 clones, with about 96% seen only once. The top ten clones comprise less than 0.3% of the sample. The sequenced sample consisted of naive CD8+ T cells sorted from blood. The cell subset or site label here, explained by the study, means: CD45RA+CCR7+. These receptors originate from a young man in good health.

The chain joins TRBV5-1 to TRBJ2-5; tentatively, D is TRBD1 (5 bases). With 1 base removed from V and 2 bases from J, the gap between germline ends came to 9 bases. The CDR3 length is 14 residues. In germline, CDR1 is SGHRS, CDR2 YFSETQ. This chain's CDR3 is CASSLRGGQETQYF. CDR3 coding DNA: TGCGCCAGCAGCTTGAGGGGCGGACAAGAGACCCAGTACTTC.

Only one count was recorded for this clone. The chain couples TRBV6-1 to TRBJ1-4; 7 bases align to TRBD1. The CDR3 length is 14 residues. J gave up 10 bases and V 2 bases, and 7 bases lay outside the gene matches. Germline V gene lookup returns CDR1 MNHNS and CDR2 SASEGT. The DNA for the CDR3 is TGTGCCAGCAGTGAAAAGGGGGCGCGGGTAAAACTGTTTTTT. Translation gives CASSEKGARVKLFF.

CDR3 region: CASSPLGTGASYEQYF. The DNA for the CDR3 is TGCGCCAGCAGCCCTCTGGGGACAGGGGCTTCCTACGAGCAGTACTTC. This chain joins TRBV4-1 and TRBJ2-7, with 10 bases aligning to TRBD1. The trim removed 4 bases at V and 1 base at J, leaving 7 bases unmatched. Germline assignment: CDR1 MGHRA and CDR2 YSYEKL. The CDR3 runs to 16 residues.

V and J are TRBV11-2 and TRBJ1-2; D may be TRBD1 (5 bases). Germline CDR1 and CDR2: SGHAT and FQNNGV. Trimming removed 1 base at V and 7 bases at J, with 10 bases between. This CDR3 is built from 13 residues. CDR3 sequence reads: CASSLAGLGGYTF. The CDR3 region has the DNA TGTGCCAGCAGCTTAGCAGGGTTGGGTGGCTACACCTTC. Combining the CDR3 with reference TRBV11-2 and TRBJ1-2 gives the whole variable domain EAGVAQSPRYKIIEKRQSVAFWCNPISGHATLYWYQQILGQGPKLLIQFQNNGVVDDSQLPKDRFSAERLKGVDSTLKIQPAKLEDSAVYLCASSLAGLGGYTFGSGTRLTVV.

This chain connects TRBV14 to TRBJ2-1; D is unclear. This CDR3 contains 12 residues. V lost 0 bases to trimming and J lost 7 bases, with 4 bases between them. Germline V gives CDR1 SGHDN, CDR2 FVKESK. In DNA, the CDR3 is TGTGCCAGCAGCCAAGAAGCGAATGAGCAGTTCTTC. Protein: CASSQEANEQFF.

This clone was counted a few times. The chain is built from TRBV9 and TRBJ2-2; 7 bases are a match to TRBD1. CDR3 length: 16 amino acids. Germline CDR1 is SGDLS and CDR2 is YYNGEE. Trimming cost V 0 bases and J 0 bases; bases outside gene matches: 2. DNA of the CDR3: TGTGCCAGCAGCGTAGCGGGGACAGCGAACACCGGGGAGCTGTTTTTT. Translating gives CASSVAGTANTGELFF.

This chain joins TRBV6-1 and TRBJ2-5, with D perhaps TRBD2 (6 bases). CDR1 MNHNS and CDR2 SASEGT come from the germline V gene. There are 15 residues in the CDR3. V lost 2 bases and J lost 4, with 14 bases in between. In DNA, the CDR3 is TGTGCCAGCAGTGAACTGGGGGGAGAGGTAGAGACCCAGTACTTC. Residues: CASSELGGEVETQYF.

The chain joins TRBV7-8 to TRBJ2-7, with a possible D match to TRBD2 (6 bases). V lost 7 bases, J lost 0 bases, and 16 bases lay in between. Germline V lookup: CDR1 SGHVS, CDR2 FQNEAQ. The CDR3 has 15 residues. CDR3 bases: TGTGCCAGCACCCGCCGGGGGACTGGCTCCTACGAGCAGTACTTC. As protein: CASTRRGTGSYEQYF.

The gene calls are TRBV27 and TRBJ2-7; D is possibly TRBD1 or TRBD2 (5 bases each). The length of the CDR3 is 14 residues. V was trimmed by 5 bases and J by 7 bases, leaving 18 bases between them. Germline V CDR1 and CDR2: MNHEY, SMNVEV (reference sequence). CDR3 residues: CASSARGRPGEQYF. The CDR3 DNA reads TGTGCCAGCAGTGCCCGGGGCCGACCGGGAGAGCAGTACTTC.